The 30 T cell receptor beta chains below all came from one sample that was sequenced in a study of shared clonotypes between healthy human individuals. The protocol was immunoSEQ multiplex PCR, while the TCRdb copy is restricted to in-frame clones and leaves out a portion. The sample contains about 1.1 million clones, 70% to 85% of which appear only once. The source material was memory CD4+ T cells from PBMCs. Subset meaning: CD45RA-negative fraction. The receptor source for this set is a man between 18 and 29 years old in good health. Some clones in this sample may be carry-over from other donors' samples.

Note on this clone: Other DNA sequences in this sample translate to the same CDR3. This sequence joins TRBV27 and TRBJ1-1; no definite D call. The CDR3 contains 13 residues. CDR1 and CDR2 from the germline V gene are MNHEY and SMNVEV (reference sequence). With 4 bases removed from V and 2 bases from J, the gap between germline ends came to 8 bases. CDR3 in DNA: TGTGCCAGCAGTTCCCTGTTAAACACTGAAGCTTTCTTT. Its translation is CASSSLLNTEAFF.

This clone was recorded a few times. The V and J genes are TRBV18 and TRBJ2-3; 8 positions match TRBD2. The J segment lost 6 bases and the V segment lost 3 bases, leaving 5 bases of the junction unmatched. The CDR3 extends over 14 amino acids. Germline lookup yields CDR1 KGHSH and CDR2 LQKENI. The CDR3 DNA reads TGTGCCAGCTCACCGAGCGGGAGTCCGGATACGCAGTATTTT. It yields the protein CASSPSGSPDTQYF.

The CDR3 sequence is CASTIAGGTEAFF. In DNA form, the CDR3 reads TGTGCCAGCACGATTGCAGGGGGGACTGAAGCTTTCTTT. This sequence joins TRBV14 and TRBJ1-1, with TRBD1 matching 7 bases. CDR1 and CDR2 (germline): SGHDN, FVKESK. J lost 5 bases, V lost 7 bases, and 7 bases had no gene match. The CDR3 spans 13 residues.

The gene calls are TRBV4-3 and TRBJ2-1; TRBD2 agrees at 10 bases. The CDR3 sequence is 15 residues long. Germline V lookup: CDR1 LGHNA, CDR2 YSLEER. The V and J ends lost 4 bases and 5 bases, in that order; junction bases with no gene match: 5. The CDR3 sequence: CASSPRLAGHNEQFF. In DNA form, the CDR3 reads TGCGCCAGCAGCCCCCGACTAGCGGGCCACAATGAGCAGTTCTTC.

As regards this clone: The sample carries other DNA sequences with the same CDR3. The J gene is TRBJ2-3, the V gene TRBV7-2; 7 bases match TRBD2. CDR3 size: 15 residues. With V trimmed by 5 bases and J by 2 bases, 7 bases remained unmatched. Germline V gene data show CDR1 as SGHTA and CDR2 as FQGNSA. The CDR3 protein is CASSLSGNPTDTQYF. The CDR3 nucleotides are TGTGCCAGCAGCCTAAGCGGGAATCCCACAGATACGCAGTATTTT.

This sequence joins TRBV11-3 and TRBJ2-3; the match to TRBD1 covers 7 bases. This CDR3 region has 15 residues. After removal of 5 bases from V and 5 bases from J, the junction contained 10 bases not matched to a gene. Germline CDR1 and CDR2: SGHNT and YENEEA. The CDR3 here is CASSQQGGERDTQYF. In DNA, the CDR3 is TGTGCCAGCAGCCAACAAGGGGGCGAAAGAGATACGCAGTATTTT. Full variable domain (missing parts from reference TRBV11-3 and TRBJ2-3): EAGVVQSPRYKIIEKKQPVAFWCNPISGHNTLYWYLQNLGQGPELLIRYENEEAVDDSQLPKDRFSAERLKGVDSTLKIQPAELGDSAVYLCASSQQGGERDTQYFGPGTRLTVL.

This clone was found a few times. The limits of the CDR3 on the DNA are not certain, so only TCRdb's listed CDR3 is given. The V and J genes are TRBV12-5 and TRBJ2-1; no check of the table's D call, TRBD2, against the DNA was made. The CDR3 has 16 residues if both end residues are counted. The V gene's germline CDR1 is LGHNT and CDR2 FRNRAP. This CDR3 reads CASGLAQAGVGNEQFF.

The rearrangement uses TRBV5-8 and TRBJ1-5; D is uncertain. This CDR3 has 15 residues. CDR1 is SGHTS and CDR2 is YDEGEE in the germline V gene. V was cut by 1 base and J by 1 base, with 9 bases left in between. The CDR3 region is CASSLIGRSNQPQHF. DNA for the CDR3: TGTGCCAGCAGCTTGATTGGACGGAGCAATCAGCCCCAGCATTTT.

V is TRBV5-1 and J is TRBJ2-3; possible D gene TRBD2, 6 bases. CDR1 is SGHRS and CDR2 is YFSETQ in the germline V gene. There are 14 residues in the CDR3. The germline V and J ends were trimmed by 5 bases and 0 bases, with 10 bases remaining between them. This CDR3 is CASSGGTSTDTQYF. The CDR3 DNA reads TGCGCCAGCAGTGGCGGGACGAGCACAGATACGCAGTATTTT.

This chain links TRBV4-2 with TRBJ1-3, with 12 bases fitting TRBD1. V was pared by 0 bases and J by 4 bases, with 16 bases of the junction left unmatched. CDR3 size: 21 residues. In germline, CDR1 is LGHNA, CDR2 YNFKEQ. CDR3 protein: CASSQDRGTGGVLFSGNTIYF. The DNA for the CDR3 is TGTGCCAGCAGCCAAGATCGGGGGACAGGGGGCGTCCTTTTCTCCGGAAACACCATATATTTT.

The gene calls are TRBV19 and TRBJ2-7; 8 bases match TRBD1. J was trimmed by 7 bases and V by 10 bases; bases with no gene match: 9. The CDR3 has 12 amino acids. Germline V gene data show CDR1 as LNHDA and CDR2 as SQIVND (reference sequence). CDR3: CATSDRVGEQYF. The CDR3 DNA is TGTGCCACCTCGGACAGGGTGGGAGAGCAGTACTTC.

This chain joins TRBV4-1 and TRBJ2-5, with D unresolved. V lost 0 bases and J 7 bases, leaving 9 bases between the germline ends. The germline V gene encodes CDR1 MGHRA and CDR2 YSYEKL. This CDR3 contains 13 residues. The CDR3 bases are TGCGCCAGCAGCCAAGATGTACGGGCGACCCAGTACTTC. It translates to CASSQDVRATQYF.

J is TRBJ2-1 and V is TRBV27; 15 bases agree with TRBD2. Germline V lookup: CDR1 MNHEY, CDR2 SMNVEV (reference sequence). V gave up 6 bases and J gave up 2 bases; unmatched junction bases: 8. The CDR3 sequence is 18 residues long. Here the CDR3 reads CASSHGTSGRTTYNEQFF. The CDR3 DNA reads as TGTGCCAGCAGCCACGGGACTAGCGGGAGGACGACCTACAATGAGCAGTTCTTC.

J is TRBJ2-1 and V is TRBV4-1; 12 bases fit TRBD2. Unmatched junction bases numbered 13, after V lost 5 bases and J lost 8 bases. The CDR3 spans 17 residues. CDR1 MGHRA and CDR2 YSYEKL come from the germline V gene. CDR3 DNA: TGCGCCAGCAGCAAACGGAACCGGGGGACTAGCGGGTATGAGCAGTTCTTC. Encoded protein: CASSKRNRGTSGYEQFF.

This rearrangement joins TRBV19 to TRBJ2-5; possibly TRBD1 for D (6 bases). This CDR3 contains 14 residues. Deletions cut 5 bases from V and 5 bases from J, with 15 bases between. Germline V lookup: CDR1 LNHDA, CDR2 SQIVND (reference sequence). CDR3 nucleotides: TGTGCCAGTAGTTTAACACTTAGGGGGGAGACCCAGTACTTC. Protein: CASSLTLRGETQYF. Using reference TRBV19 and TRBJ2-5 for the parts outside the CDR3, the full variable domain is DGGITQSPKYLFRKEGQNVTLSCEQNLNHDAMYWYRQDPGQGLRLIYYSQIVNDFQKGDIAEGYSVSREKKESFPLTVTSAQKNPTAFYLCASSLTLRGETQYFGPGTRLLVL.

This sequence joins TRBV9 and TRBJ2-3; no clear D gene. The CDR3 length is 13 residues. Trimming stripped 3 bases from V and 2 bases from J, with 7 bases between. In germline, CDR1 is SGDLS, CDR2 YYNGEE. The CDR3 coding sequence is TGTGCCAGCAGCGCTTCGCCCACAGATACGCAGTATTTT. It translates to CASSASPTDTQYF.

The V call is TRBV6-1, the J call TRBJ1-1, with 7 bases that match TRBD1. Germline V gene lookup returns CDR1 MNHNS and CDR2 SASEGT. The CDR3 has 14 amino acids. J was trimmed by 4 bases and V by 3 bases; bases with no gene match: 5. CDR3 protein: CASSERGRVTEAFF. The CDR3 nucleotides read TGTGCCAGCAGTGAGAGGGGGCGGGTCACTGAAGCTTTCTTT.

This chain joins TRBV15 and TRBJ1-2; D gene uncertain. Deletions cut 0 bases from V and 7 bases from J, with 9 bases between. Germline assignment: CDR1 LNHNV and CDR2 YYDKDF (reference sequence). The CDR3 has 13 residues. The CDR3 spells CATSREVKVGYTF. DNA for the CDR3: TGTGCCACCAGCAGAGAGGTAAAGGTTGGCTACACCTTC.

This clone has a single count. The chain employs TRBV6-5 and TRBJ1-2; D not resolved. Germline V lookup: CDR1 MNHEY, CDR2 SVGAGI. This CDR3 is 13 amino acids long. The V gene lost 5 bases and the J gene lost 3 bases, with 10 bases spanning the gap. The CDR3 is CASSPDRHYGYTF. DNA of the CDR3: TGTGCCAGCAGTCCCGACCGTCACTATGGCTACACCTTC.

This sequence joins TRBV5-1 and TRBJ2-7, with D possibly TRBD2 on 6 matching bases. Trimming shortened V by 0 bases and J by 2 bases, and 15 bases separated the two germline ends. Germline assignment: CDR1 SGHRS and CDR2 YFSETQ. The CDR3 has 16 amino acids. The CDR3 region is CASSLAGVAATYEQYF. The CDR3 region has the DNA TGCGCCAGCAGCTTGGCTGGTGTAGCGGCTACCTACGAGCAGTACTTC. Full variable domain (remainder filled in from reference TRBV5-1 and TRBJ2-7): KAGVTQTPRYLIKTRGQQVTLSCSPISGHRSVSWYQQTPGQGLQFLFEYFSETQRNKGNFPGRFSGRQFSNSRSEMNVSTLELGDSALYLCASSLAGVAATYEQYFGPGTRLTVT.

This clone was seen a few times. This sequence joins TRBV18 and TRBJ1-1, with no clear D. The CDR3 loop spans 16 amino acids. V gave up 3 bases and J gave up 2 bases, with 16 bases separating them. Germline CDR1 is KGHSH and CDR2 is LQKENI. CDR3 amino acids: CASSPSVSSRNTEAFF. The CDR3 DNA follows: TGTGCCAGCTCACCCTCCGTTTCCAGCCGTAACACTGAAGCTTTCTTT.

This clone was observed once. This chain links TRBV4-1 with TRBJ2-6; no definite D call. V was cut by 1 base and J by 0 bases, with 16 bases left in between. Germline CDR1 and CDR2: MGHRA and YSYEKL. The CDR3 loop spans 19 amino acids. CDR3 amino acids: CASSQVGYRGASGANVLTF. The CDR3 coding sequence is TGCGCCAGCAGCCAAGTGGGATACAGAGGCGCCTCTGGGGCCAACGTCCTGACTTTC.

This clone was seen a handful of times. The chain uses TRBV29-1 and TRBJ1-2; tentatively, D is TRBD1 (6 bases). The CDR3 has 14 residues. Trimming cost V 7 bases and J 4 bases, with 19 bases left between them. Per the germline V gene, CDR1 is SQVTM and CDR2 is ANQGSEA. Written as DNA, the CDR3 is TGCAGCGCAGGGACCCCGACAGGCGGCTATGGCTACACCTTC. Its translation: CSAGTPTGGYGYTF.

The chain has TRBV15 and TRBJ2-1, with D perhaps matching TRBD2 (6 bases). The CDR3 is 13 residues long. Germline CDR1 is LNHNV and CDR2 is YYDKDF (reference sequence). With 5 bases removed from V and 9 bases from J, the gap between germline ends came to 14 bases. The CDR3: CATSGQEAGEQFF. DNA for the CDR3: TGTGCCACCAGCGGCCAAGAAGCGGGTGAGCAGTTCTTC.

This clone appeared a single time. The chain has TRBV6-8 and TRBJ2-4, with D uncertain. Trimming left V 4 bases short and J 0 bases short, with 10 bases between. The CDR3 loop spans 15 amino acids. Germline-derived CDR1 and CDR2 are MNHGY and SAAAGT. CDR3 DNA sequence: TGTGCCAGCAGTTCCCCAGAGATAGCCAAAAACATTCAGTACTTC. It specifies CASSSPEIAKNIQYF.

The CDR3 protein is CASSYSRSGGRNTIYF. CDR3 in DNA: TGTGCCAGCAGTTACTCTCGGTCTGGGGGGAGAAACACCATATATTTT. The V call is TRBV6-5, the J call TRBJ1-3; D is perhaps TRBD1 (5 bases). The V and J ends lost 0 bases and 5 bases respectively, with 14 bases between them. Germline CDR1 is MNHEY and CDR2 is SVGAGI. The CDR3 extends over 16 amino acids.

This chain links TRBV5-6 with TRBJ2-7, with D possibly matching TRBD1 (6 bases). This CDR3 has 13 amino acids. Deletions cut 0 bases from V and 7 bases from J, with 11 bases between. The germline gives CDR1 SGHDT, CDR2 YYEEEE. The CDR3 loop reads CASSLGTAREQYF. CDR3 bases: TGTGCCAGCAGCTTGGGGACAGCGAGGGAGCAGTACTTC.

The table lists this clone with a few counts. The rearrangement joins TRBV2 to TRBJ1-1; D uncertain. The CDR3 length is 10 residues. The germline V and J ends were trimmed by 8 bases and 6 bases, with 7 bases remaining between them. CDR1 and CDR2 from the germline V gene are SNHLY and FYNNEI. CDR3 sequence: CASLKAEAFF. CDR3 bases: TGTGCCAGCCTCAAGGCTGAAGCTTTCTTT.

To note about this clone: The same CDR3 is also encoded by other DNA sequences in this sample. The rearrangement links TRBV11-3 to TRBJ2-7; D is ambiguous. The CDR3 has 13 amino acids. V lost 1 base to trimming and J lost 1 base, with 5 bases between them. Germline assignment: CDR1 SGHNT and CDR2 YENEEA. The CDR3 reads CASSLGPSYEQYF. As DNA, the CDR3 is TGTGCCAGCAGCTTAGGACCGTCCTACGAGCAGTACTTC.

The gene calls are TRBV7-2 and TRBJ2-1, with D maybe TRBD2 (6 bases). Germline V CDR1 and CDR2: SGHTA, FQGNSA. This CDR3 comprises 15 residues. Deletions cut 5 bases from V and 1 base from J, with 12 bases between. The CDR3 region is CASSVSGESYNEQFF. The CDR3 coding sequence is TGTGCCAGCAGCGTTAGCGGAGAATCCTACAATGAGCAGTTCTTC.